This is a list of T cell receptor beta chains from one sample in a study of blood T cell repertoires in COVID-19. Produced via immunoSEQ multiplex PCR; TCRdb's table is partial and in-frame only. The sample lists 250,000 to 300,000 clones, over 85% occurring once. Sequencing used peripheral blood. The receptors originated from a woman in her twenties or thirties with COVID-19, enrolled during active disease. CDR3s include the opening cysteine and the closing phenylalanine or tryptophan. The order of the fields is J gene, D gene, V gene, clone size, CDR3 DNA, CDR3 protein. The D gene is left open where the match is weak. Clone size is shown for a subset of rows, as once, few, many or a class of expanded clone.

TRBJ1-6,NA,TRBV15,NA,TGTGCCACCAGCGGCCCCTCGGGTCCCCTTTCACCCCTCCACTTT,CATSGPSGPLSPLHF
TRBJ1-2,NA,TRBV4-2,once,TGTGCCAGCAGCCAAGAGTACGGGAAAGGGAATGGCTACACCTTC,CASSQEYGKGNGYTF
TRBJ2-3,TRBD2,TRBV11-2,once,TGTGCCAGCAGCTCCCGACTAGCGGGGGGACCGAGCACAGATACGCAGTATTTT,CASSSRLAGGPSTDTQYF
TRBJ1-2,NA,TRBV5-6,NA,TGTGCCAGCAGCCCACAAGTCACTAACTATGGCTACACCTTC,CASSPQVTNYGYTF
TRBJ2-7,NA,TRBV20-1,NA,TGCAGTGCTGGGGGAGGTTACGAGCAGTACTTC,CSAGGGYEQYF
TRBJ2-3,NA,TRBV5-6,NA,TGTGCCAGCAGCTTACAGGCCGCAGATACGCAGTATTTT,CASSLQAADTQYF
TRBJ1-2,NA,TRBV5-1,NA,TGCGCCAGCAGCTTGGCCCCTGGCTCCTGGACAGTTCTCGACATGAATAACTATGGCTACACCTTC,CASSLAPGSWTVLDMNNYGYTF
TRBJ2-6,TRBD1,TRBV28,NA,TGTGCCAGCAGGTGGGCAGGGGGCTCTGGGGCCAACGTCCTGACTTTC,CASRWAGGSGANVLTF
TRBJ1-2,TRBD1,TRBV3-1/TRBV3-2,NA,TGTGCCAGCAGCCGAACTCAGGGGGCGGATGGCTACACCTTC,CASSRTQGADGYTF
TRBJ2-3,TRBD2,TRBV7-2,NA,TGTGCCAGCAGCTTTCGGGGTGCGGGGGGGCCGTGGGGAGATACGCAGTATTTT,CASSFRGAGGPWGDTQYF
TRBJ1-1,NA,TRBV6-5,NA,TGTGCCAGCAGTTATGACACACTCAACACTGAAGCTTTCTTT,CASSYDTLNTEAFF
TRBJ1-1,NA,TRBV5-4,NA,TGTGCCACCCAGGTTCCCCCGGCAGGATCGAACACTGAAGCTTTCTTT,CATQVPPAGSNTEAFF
TRBJ2-6,NA,TRBV19,NA,TGTGCCAGTAGTATTGGCGCAGGGGAGGCCAACGTCCTGACTTTC,CASSIGAGEANVLTF
TRBJ1-3,NA,TRBV3-1/TRBV3-2,NA,TGTGCCAGCAGCCCTCGGACACCCGGTTTCTCTGGAAACACCATATATTTT,CASSPRTPGFSGNTIYF
TRBJ1-2,TRBD1,TRBV30,NA,TGTGCCTGGAGTCTTCCCAGGGGGCCGTGTGGCGGCTACACCTTC,CAWSLPRGPCGGYTF
TRBJ2-3,NA,TRBV11-2,NA,TGTGCCAGCAGCTTACTGGCATTCTCCACAGATACGCAGTATTTT,CASSLLAFSTDTQYF